The present TCR beta chain was sequenced within a study of blood T cell repertoires in COVID-19. Per the study methods: Estimated nucleated cell counts came from reference gene primer amplification. Only in-frame clones appear in the TCRdb table, and some are missing; sequencing was by immunoSEQ multiplex PCR. V, J and clone size derive from that table, while D and trimming were established from the DNA sequence. This table holds over 45,000 clones, approximately 85% found once. Germline V CDR1 and CDR2: SGDLS, YYNGEE. This CDR3 is built from 14 residues. Trimming stripped 4 bases from V and 2 bases from J, with 13 bases between.

Sequencing was performed on peripheral blood. This receptor was obtained from a human donor in a cohort sampled during active COVID-19. V usage is TRBV9 and J usage is TRBJ2-7; D call uncertain. CDR3 residues: CASSKSLAPYEQYF. The CDR3 DNA is TGTGCCAGCAGCAAGTCCCTTGCGCCCTACGAGCAGTACTTC.